The source of this T cell receptor (beta chain) is a study of response to subunit inactivated influenza vaccine. Germline V gives CDR1 MNHEY, CDR2 SVGEGT. V was cut by 8 bases and J by 2 bases, with 25 bases left in between. The CDR3 covers 17 residues. Each CDR3 protein gets one entry after TCRdb re-called the RT-PCR reads with MiXCR. The repertoire holds hundreds of thousands of distinct CDR3 sequences, less than 20% seen once, with approximately 11% in the top ten. About this clonotype itself: Its target is not known.

Study conclusions and caveats: The authors proposed limited new T cell recruitment per seasonal influenza vaccination.

Sequenced material: PBMCs from blood, taken 5 days after vaccination. The receptor's source is a man aged 50 to 60 who received an inactivated influenza vaccine. V and J are TRBV6-2 or TRBV6-3 and TRBJ2-7, with D tentatively TRBD2 (6 bases). The CDR3 nucleotides are TGTGCCAGCTGGGGGGTACAGAACCTCACAAGGGCCTACGAGCAGTACTTC. Translating gives CASWGVQNLTRAYEQYF.